The T cell receptor (beta chain) under discussion was sequenced for a study of blood T cell repertoires in COVID-19. At the level of the study: PBMCs, B-cell-depleted T cells, or T cells were the source of the cDNA or gDNA that made up the material.

Patients from Seattle were sampled longitudinally, starting during active infection. V lost 4 bases and J lost 2; bases outside the gene matches: 6. The germline V gene has CDR1 SGDLS and CDR2 YYNGEE. The CDR3 is 15 amino acids. Generated by immunoSEQ multiplex PCR, the TCRdb table keeps only in-frame clones and is missing some. The data contain about 100,000 clones, 80% to 95% of them singletons. The sample comprised peripheral blood. The genes are TRBV9 and TRBJ1-3; 7 bases align to TRBD1. The clonotype originates from a woman aged 50 to 60 with COVID-19, enrolled during active disease. The CDR3 protein is CASSPKTGTGNTIYF. The CDR3 DNA reads TGTGCCAGCAGCCCTAAGACAGGGACTGGAAACACCATATATTTT.